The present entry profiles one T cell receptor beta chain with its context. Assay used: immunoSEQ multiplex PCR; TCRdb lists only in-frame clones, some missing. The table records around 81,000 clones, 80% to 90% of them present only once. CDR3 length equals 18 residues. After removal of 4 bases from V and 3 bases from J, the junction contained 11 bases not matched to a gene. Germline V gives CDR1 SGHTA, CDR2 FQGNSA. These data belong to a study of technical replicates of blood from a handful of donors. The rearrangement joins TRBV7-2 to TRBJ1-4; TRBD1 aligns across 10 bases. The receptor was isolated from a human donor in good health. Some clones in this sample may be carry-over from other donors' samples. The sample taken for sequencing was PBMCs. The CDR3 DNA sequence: TGTGCCAGCAGCTCGGGCACGACAGGGGGCGTTTCTAATGAAAAACTGTTTTTT. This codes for CASSSGTTGGVSNEKLFF.